The rows below give T cell receptor beta chains drawn from one sample of a study of Ad26.COV2.S vaccination and SARS-CoV-2 variants. TCRdb's copy holds only in-frame clones and misses some; the assay was immunoSEQ multiplex PCR. The sample yields roughly 500,000 clones, roughly 89% seen once. Sequenced here: peripheral blood, sampled in a trial of Ad26.COV2.S vaccine versus placebo. These receptors all come from a person aged 18-60 years who received the Ad26.COV2.S COVID-19 vaccine or a placebo. Each CDR3 is given with its conserved first and last residue. D genes are given only for firm matches. The size of a clone is reported for some rows only, either as once, few or many, or as a class for expanded clones.

j_call	v_call	d_call	clone_size	cdr3_nt	cdr3_aa
TRBJ2-7	TRBV6-2/TRBV6-3	-	once	TGTGCCAGCAGTTTCCCCCGACAGGCCCTCTCAACCGGCCCCTACGAGCAGTACTTC	CASSFPRQALSTGPYEQYF
TRBJ1-3	TRBV4-2	TRBD1	few	TGTGCCAGCAGCCAAGCCAGGGGGCCTGGAAACACCATATATTTT	CASSQARGPGNTIYF
TRBJ2-2	TRBV7-9	TRBD1	-	TGTGCCAGCAGCTTACACGGGATGGGTGGGACAGCGAAAACCGGGGAGCTGTTTTTT	CASSLHGMGGTAKTGELFF
TRBJ1-3	TRBV7-2	-	-	TGTGCCAGCAGCTTCGCCGGGAGTGGAAACACCATATATTTT	CASSFAGSGNTIYF
TRBJ1-2	TRBV15	-	once	TGTGCCACCAGCATTGGGGGCGTGGACGGTGGCTACACCTTC	CATSIGGVDGGYTF
TRBJ1-3	TRBV9	TRBD1	-	TGTGCCAGCAGTCTACAGGGGGTATCTGGAAACACCATATATTTT	CASSLQGVSGNTIYF
TRBJ2-2	TRBV5-1	-	once	TGCGCCAGCAGCTTAGGGCCGAACACCGGGGAGCTGTTTTTT	CASSLGPNTGELFF
TRBJ1-3	TRBV7-2	-	-	TGTGCCAGCAGCCTGGACATGGGAGACACCATATATTTT	CASSLDMGDTIYF
TRBJ2-2	TRBV7-3	-	-	TGTGCCAGCAGCTTAAGGAACTTACAGATCACCGGGGAGCTGTTTTTT	CASSLRNLQITGELFF
TRBJ1-1	TRBV28	TRBD1	-	TGTGCCAGCAGTTTAGTCCCACCAGGGGGCGTCATGAACACTGAAGCTTTCTTT	CASSLVPPGGVMNTEAFF
TRBJ1-2	TRBV28	-	-	TGTGCCAGCAGTTTACGCTATGGCTACACCTTC	CASSLRYGYTF
TRBJ1-4	TRBV4-3	-	-	TGCGCCAGCAGCGAAGGGGTGAGGGGGAATGAAAAACTGTTTTTT	CASSEGVRGNEKLFF
TRBJ1-1	TRBV4-3	-	once	TGCGCCAGCAGCCATCGGTGGGCAGGGCAGGGGAACACTGAAGCTTTCTTT	CASSHRWAGQGNTEAFF
TRBJ2-3	TRBV29-1	-	-	TGCAGCGTTGATGGCGGACAGACCTCAGATACGCAGTATTTT	CSVDGGQTSDTQYF
TRBJ2-7	TRBV28	-	-	TGTGCCAGCAGTCCCCTGGACTTCTCCTACGAGCAGTACTTC	CASSPLDFSYEQYF
TRBJ1-4	TRBV6-2/TRBV6-3	-	-	TGTGCCAGCAGTTACTCGATGAGGACTAATGAAAAACTGTTTTTT	CASSYSMRTNEKLFF
TRBJ1-2	TRBV4-1	TRBD1	few	TGCGCCAGCAGCCGCGGACAGGGCGTCTATGGCTACACCTTC	CASSRGQGVYGYTF
TRBJ2-3	TRBV6-4	TRBD2	-	TGTGCCAGCAGAGAAACTAGCGCCAGCACAGATACGCAGTATTTT	CASRETSASTDTQYF
TRBJ1-4	TRBV24-1	-	-	TGTGCCACCAGTGGTATTGGCGGGAAAGATGAAAAACTGTTTTTT	CATSGIGGKDEKLFF
TRBJ2-1	TRBV7-9	TRBD2	-	TGTGCCAGCAGCCCCCCCCAAGCGGGGGTAGAGTGGAATGAGCAGTTCTTC	CASSPPQAGVEWNEQFF
TRBJ2-5	TRBV28	-	-	TGTGCCAGCAGTTCCCTGGGGGTAGCCAAAGAGACCCAGTACTTC	CASSSLGVAKETQYF
TRBJ1-2	TRBV30	TRBD1	-	TGTGCCTGGAGTGCCGGGACAGGGGGCGACTATGGCTACACCTTC	CAWSAGTGGDYGYTF
TRBJ2-4	TRBV4-2	-	few	TGTGCCAGCAGCCAAGATCCGGCCGGACAAAACATTCAGTACTTC	CASSQDPAGQNIQYF
TRBJ2-1	TRBV5-1	-	-	TGCGCCAGCAGCTTCGCGCCGGTTAGCTCCTACAATGAGCAGTTCTTC	CASSFAPVSSYNEQFF
TRBJ2-5	TRBV7-7	-	once	TGTGCCAGCAGCTTAGGGCGACTAGGACAAGAGACCCAGTACTTC	CASSLGRLGQETQYF
TRBJ1-1	TRBV5-4	-	-	TGTGCCAGCAGCTTGGGGAGGGGTTTCGGAACTGAAGCTTTCTTT	CASSLGRGFGTEAFF
TRBJ1-5	TRBV18	-	-	TGTGCCAGCTCATTCGTTCATGATCAGCCCCAGCATTTT	CASSFVHDQPQHF
TRBJ1-5	TRBV3-1/TRBV3-2	TRBD1	-	TGTGCCAGCAGCCAACGGACAGGCCGCAATCAGCCCCAGCATTTT	CASSQRTGRNQPQHF
TRBJ1-1	TRBV3-1/TRBV3-2	-	-	TGTGCCAGCAGCCAAGATCTTGGGGGCCGCCGAGCTTTCTTT	CASSQDLGGRRAFF
TRBJ2-1	TRBV9	-	-	TGTGCCAGCAGCGTAGTGGGGGGATTCTACAATGAGCAGTTCTTC	CASSVVGGFYNEQFF
TRBJ1-6	TRBV6-5	-	-	TGTGCCAGCAGTTACTCGGGGCTGGTTGATTCACCCCTCCACTTT	CASSYSGLVDSPLHF
TRBJ2-5	TRBV18	TRBD2	-	TGTGCCAGCTCACCAGGGACTAGCGGGAGAGAGACCCAGTACTTC	CASSPGTSGRETQYF
TRBJ2-4	TRBV7-2	TRBD1	-	TGTGCCAGCAGCCCCGGACAGGCCAGAAAAAACATTCAGTACTTC	CASSPGQARKNIQYF
TRBJ1-1	TRBV18	-	once	TGTGCCAGCTCACCACCCACTCGCGTGATCGGGGCTTTCTTT	CASSPPTRVIGAFF
TRBJ1-1	TRBV6-5	-	-	TGTGCCAGCAGTTACTCGTGGAACACTGAAGCTTTCTTT	CASSYSWNTEAFF
TRBJ2-7	TRBV5-6	-	once	TGTGCCAGCCATGAGGGTTACGAGCAGTACTTC	CASHEGYEQYF
TRBJ2-1	TRBV7-7	TRBD2	once	TGTGCTAGCCTCCCGGGGGGTAGCGGGAGGGCCCCCTACAATGAGCAGTTCTTC	CASLPGGSGRAPYNEQFF
TRBJ2-2	TRBV4-3	TRBD2	-	TGCGCCAGCAGCCGGATTGGAGCGGGGGGGCTCACCGGGGAGCTGTTTTTT	CASSRIGAGGLTGELFF
TRBJ1-2	TRBV3-1/TRBV3-2	TRBD1	-	TGTGCCAGCAACCGAGGACAGGGGGGGTATGGCTACACCTTC	CASNRGQGGYGYTF
TRBJ1-2	TRBV4-1	TRBD1	-	TGCGCCAGCAGGCGACAGGGGACTGATGGCTACACCTTC	CASRRQGTDGYTF
TRBJ2-3	TRBV7-9	-	-	TGTGCCAGCAGCTTAGCTGGGCACACAGATACGCAGTATTTT	CASSLAGHTDTQYF
TRBJ2-1	TRBV12-5	-	-	TGTGCTAGTCTACAGGGTGGCTCCTACAATGAGCAGTTCTTC	CASLQGGSYNEQFF
TRBJ1-1	TRBV7-3	TRBD1	-	TGTGCCAGCAGCAACGGACAGGGAGTCGAAGCTTTCTTT	CASSNGQGVEAFF
TRBJ1-1	TRBV3-1/TRBV3-2	-	once	TGTGCCAGCAGCCAAGCGGATAGGGACCATGAAGCTTTCTTT	CASSQADRDHEAFF
TRBJ1-1	TRBV7-2	-	once	TGTGCCAGCAGCTCCCAGGGTACCGCGAACACTGAAGCTTTCTTT	CASSSQGTANTEAFF
TRBJ2-3	TRBV6-5	-	-	TGTGCCAGCAGTTTTGTCCATTCCCCCACAGATACGCAGTATTTT	CASSFVHSPTDTQYF
TRBJ2-1	TRBV9	-	-	TGTGCCAGCAGCGGACCCAGAGGCTCCTACAATGAGCAGTTCTTC	CASSGPRGSYNEQFF
TRBJ2-1	TRBV5-6	-	few	TGTGCCAGCAGCCAGGACCGTTTCTCCTACAATGAGCAGTTCTTC	CASSQDRFSYNEQFF